This TCR beta chain derives from a study of response to subunit inactivated influenza vaccine. Findings and limits, study-wide: There was a suggestion from the authors that each seasonal influenza vaccination recruits few new T cells.

The CDR3 is made up of 16 amino acids. V gave up 3 bases and J gave up 8 bases; unmatched junction bases: 6. TCRdb called the RT-PCR reads again in MiXCR, with one record for every CDR3 protein. The table has hundreds of thousands of distinct CDR3 sequences, about 15% seen once. In its sample, this clonotype was seen many times. The antigen is unknown. The sequence was obtained from a man aged 50-75 years who received an inactivated influenza vaccine. The sequenced sample was CD4+ T cells sorted from PBMCs, obtained around 25 months after vaccination. This sequence joins TRBV12-3 or TRBV12-4 and TRBJ1-6; TRBD1 matches 11 bases. The DNA for the CDR3 is TGTGCCAGCAGTTTGGGGACAGGGGGAGTTTATTCACCCCTCCACTTT. This codes for CASSLGTGGVYSPLHF.